The present T cell receptor beta chain was sequenced within a study of cytomegalovirus exposure and HLA in healthy donors. Looked up from germline, CDR1 is SGHAT and CDR2 is FQNNGV. The length of the CDR3 is 14 residues. Between the trimmed V and J ends, which lost 5 bases and 8 bases, there was a span of 18 bases. Comment on this clone: Its antigen remains unidentified.

Findings of the study overall: TCR beta V- and J-gene trimming, according to a later analysis, was linked to a missense DCLRE1C variant. Cytomegalovirus association was assigned to about 180 TCR beta chains. In vitro work confirmed that a few CMV-associated chains recognize CMV antigens. In a later analysis, at a false discovery rate of 0.05, roughly 18,000 TCR beta sequences were associated with HLA alleles.

It was with 60 Vbeta and 13 Jbeta primers that the PCR ran. Assay: immunoSEQ multiplex PCR; the TCRdb copy retains only in-frame clones and omits some. The data hold 60,000 to 85,000 clones, with around 79% observed a single time. The specimen sequenced was PBMCs. This chain uses TRBV11-2 with TRBJ1-2; D is possibly TRBD1 (5 bases). This TCR was sampled from a man aged 35-49 years in good health and CMV-seronegative. The CDR3 sequence: CASSIGQARYGYTF. DNA for the CDR3: TGTGCCAGCAGCATTGGACAAGCCCGGTACGGCTACACCTTC.